The source of this TCR beta chain is a study of cytomegalovirus exposure and HLA in healthy donors. The study, taken as a whole, reports: Researchers counted 180 or so TCR beta chains as cytomegalovirus-associated. Among TCR sequences, most were rare, though some public TCRs appeared in many donors. Reports credit the classifier with highly specific, highly sensitive diagnosis of cytomegalovirus status.

Note on this clone: No antigen is known for it.

CDR1 is MNHNY, CDR2 SVGAGI, per germline (reference sequence). The CDR3 runs 13 residues. V was shortened by 5 bases and J by 5 bases, with 13 bases between the two germline ends. A roughly 120-subject validation cohort, separate from the approximately 610-subject first cohort, supplied the donors. The assay was immunoSEQ multiplex PCR, and TCRdb's table has in-frame clones only and misses some. Here the sample spans hundreds of thousands of clones, over 75% being singletons. The sample consisted of PBMCs. The chain employs TRBV6-6 and TRBJ2-7, with D unresolved. The origin of this receptor is a man aged 18 to 35 in good health and CMV-seropositive. For the CDR3, the DNA is TGTGCCAGCAGTACGCCCAGTGGGCACGAGCAGTACTTC. Translation gives CASSTPSGHEQYF.